This T cell receptor beta chain was identified in a study of CD8+ T cells in alopecia areata. TCR sequencing used cDNA made by reverse transcription of extracted RNA. TCRdb's copy holds only in-frame clones and misses some; the assay was immunoSEQ multiplex PCR. The sample includes about 180,000 clones, around 50% of them seen just once. The germline V and J ends were trimmed by 1 base and 1 base, with 5 bases remaining between them. The CDR3 runs 13 residues. Germline CDR1 is GTSNPN and CDR2 is SVGIG (reference sequence). This clone turned up a few times. Additional DNA sequences in this sample encode the identical CDR3. Lesional scalp punch biopsies and peripheral blood came from alopecia areata patients.

The origin of this receptor is a human donor with alopecia areata. The V gene is TRBV30, the J gene TRBJ1-5; D possibly corresponds to TRBD1 (5 bases). The material was CD4+ T cells sorted from blood, obtained at week 0. CDR3 nucleotide sequence: TGTGCCTGGAGTGGACAGAGCAATCAGCCCCAGCATTTT. The encoded protein is CAWSGQSNQPQHF.